The 19 T cell receptor beta chains below come from one sample, sequenced in a study of T-cell memory formation after mild COVID-19. TCRdb used MiXCR to reprocess the 5' RACE reads, holding one entry per CDR3 protein. The table records some 290,000 distinct CDR3 sequences, 15% to 20% of them present only once. Sequenced input: PBMCs or a T cell subset sorted from them (not recorded which). The receptors derive from a man younger than 35 who had mild COVID-19 (a few samples of this study predate the infection). Cell type and time point are not known.

Ten or more counts support this clonotype. The rearrangement links TRBV2 to TRBJ2-3, with D maybe TRBD2 (5 bases). The V end lost 2 bases, the J end lost 0 bases, and 21 bases lay between the germline ends. Germline CDR1 and CDR2: SNHLY and FYNNEI. The CDR3 contains 19 residues. The CDR3 sequence is CASSERAGISTPSTDTQYF. In nucleotides, the CDR3 is TGTGCCAGCAGTGAACGGGCCGGGATCTCAACCCCTAGCACAGATACGCAGTATTTT.

The J gene is TRBJ2-2, the V gene TRBV4-3; the D is unclear. The CDR3 contains 17 residues. Germline V gene data show CDR1 as LGHNA and CDR2 as YSLEER. Trimming took off 0 bases at V and 8 bases at J, with 19 bases between the two ends. CDR3 bases: TGCGCCAGCAGCCAAGATCTGTTGCAGTTCACCGGGGGGGAGCTGTTTTTT. Its translation is CASSQDLLQFTGGELFF.

This clonotype was observed a handful of times. The chain uses TRBV13 and TRBJ2-7; D possibly matches TRBD1 or TRBD2 (6 bases each). The germline V gene has CDR1 PRHDT and CDR2 FYEKMQ (reference sequence). Deletions cut 5 bases from V and 10 bases from J, with 18 bases between. This CDR3 has 13 residues. The CDR3 reads CASSPEGGLEQYF. The DNA for the CDR3 is TGTGCCAGCAGCCCAGAAGGGGGGTTGGAACAGTACTTC.

In its sample, this clonotype was seen a few times. This sequence joins TRBV5-1 and TRBJ2-1; TRBD1 is a possible D gene (6 bases). V was trimmed by 4 bases and J by 3 bases, leaving 14 bases between them. Per the germline V gene, CDR1 is SGHRS and CDR2 is YFSETQ. CDR3 length: 15 residues. The CDR3 region has the DNA TGCGCCAGCAGCACGACAGGCGGAATCTACAATGAGCAGTTCTTC. Amino acid sequence: CASSTTGGIYNEQFF.

This clonotype was observed many times. V usage is TRBV20-1 and J usage is TRBJ2-3, with 13 bases matching TRBD2. The CDR3 contains 19 residues. Germline V lookup: CDR1 DFQATT, CDR2 SNEGSKA (reference sequence). Unmatched junction bases numbered 22, after V lost 5 bases and J lost 8 bases. DNA of the CDR3: TGCAGTGCTCAGATTCCCCGACTAGCGGGGGGCCTTAATGATGGTACGCAGTATTTT. This codes for CSAQIPRLAGGLNDGTQYF.

The rearrangement joins TRBV29-1 to TRBJ2-3; perhaps TRBD2 as D (6 bases). V was clipped by 6 bases and J by 0 bases, with 16 bases between them. The CDR3 runs 15 residues. Germline lookup yields CDR1 SQVTM and CDR2 ANQGSEA. In DNA form, the CDR3 reads TGCAGCGTGGCCACTAGCCGCTCTAGCACAGATACGCAGTATTTT. Amino acids: CSVATSRSSTDTQYF.

This clonotype came up a few times. This chain uses TRBV24-1 with TRBJ1-2; D gene unclear. The germline V and J ends were trimmed by 3 bases and 4 bases, with 5 bases remaining between them. This CDR3 comprises 12 residues. Germline V gives CDR1 KGHDR, CDR2 SFDVKD. The CDR3 nucleotides read TGTGCCACCAGTGATGGGTCCTATGGCTACACCTTC. This sequence encodes CATSDGSYGYTF.

This clonotype was counted ten times or more. The chain is built from TRBV5-5 and TRBJ1-1, with D uncertain. From germline, CDR1 is SGHKS and CDR2 YYEKEE (reference sequence). V lost 0 bases to trimming and J lost 1 base, with 7 bases between them. The CDR3 is made up of 14 amino acids. For the CDR3, the DNA is TGTGCCAGCAGCTTGGCGCTGAGGAACACTGAAGCTTTCTTT. Its translation is CASSLALRNTEAFF.

The CDR3 sequence: CASSLSGRAQETQYF. Written as DNA, the CDR3 is TGTGCCAGCAGCCTAAGTGGGCGTGCCCAAGAGACCCAGTACTTC. The V and J genes are TRBV9 and TRBJ2-5; D not resolved. V was cut by 4 bases and J by 1 base, with 14 bases left in between. The CDR3 spans 15 residues. Germline V lookup: CDR1 SGDLS, CDR2 YYNGEE.

This clonotype was counted between two and nine times. This sequence joins TRBV10-3 and TRBJ2-5; TRBD1 is a possible D gene (6 bases). The CDR3 contains 14 residues. V was cut by 3 bases and J by 2 bases, with 10 bases left in between. CDR1 is ENHRY, CDR2 SYGVKD, per germline. The CDR3 region is CAISDTTGQETQYF. The CDR3 nucleotides are TGTGCCATCAGTGACACGACAGGTCAAGAGACCCAGTACTTC.

The rearrangement links TRBV20-1 to TRBJ1-5; D is possibly TRBD1 (5 bases). The CDR3 extends over 15 amino acids. The germline gives CDR1 DFQATT, CDR2 SNEGSKA (reference sequence). The ends were cut back, 2 bases at V and 1 base at J, with 12 bases in the middle. CDR3 loop: CSARSNWGSNQPQHF. The CDR3 region has the DNA TGCAGTGCTAGATCGAATTGGGGGAGCAATCAGCCCCAGCATTTT.

The chain couples TRBV20-1 to TRBJ2-5; D may match TRBD1 or TRBD2 (5 bases each). V was cut by 1 base and J by 1 base, with 10 bases left in between. Germline CDR1 and CDR2: DFQATT and SNEGSKA (reference sequence). This CDR3 has 14 amino acids. The CDR3 spells CSARVGAGQETQYF. CDR3 in DNA: TGCAGTGCTAGAGTCGGGGCCGGCCAAGAGACCCAGTACTTC.

The chain has TRBV10-3 and TRBJ2-7; 11 bases fit TRBD2. This CDR3 contains 20 residues. V lost 4 bases, J lost 3 bases, and 20 bases stayed unmatched. CDR1 and CDR2 from the germline V gene are ENHRY and SYGVKD. The CDR3: CAISGSGNVSRGTSGYEQYV. In nucleotides, the CDR3 is TGTGCCATCAGTGGGTCGGGGAACGTCAGCAGAGGGACTAGCGGCTACGAGCAGTACGTC.

This clonotype was found a few times. The J gene is TRBJ1-6, the V gene TRBV5-1; D ambiguous. The CDR3 totals 14 residues. The germline V gene encodes CDR1 SGHRS and CDR2 YFSETQ. Deletions cut 7 bases from V and 0 bases from J, with 8 bases between. The CDR3, as DNA: TGCGCCAGCGGGGTGAGCTCCTATAATTCACCCCTCCACTTT. This gives the protein CASGVSSYNSPLHF. The entire variable domain, with the rest obtained from reference TRBV5-1 and TRBJ1-6, is as follows: KAGVTQTPRYLIKTRGQQVTLSCSPISGHRSVSWYQQTPGQGLQFLFEYFSETQRNKGNFPGRFSGRQFSNSRSEMNVSTLELGDSALYLCASGVSSYNSPLHFGNGTRLTVT.

The chain uses TRBV19 and TRBJ2-3; D may be TRBD2 (5 bases). V lost 6 bases and J lost 7, with 23 bases in between. The CDR3 is 16 amino acids. CDR1 and CDR2 (germline): LNHDA, SQIVND (reference sequence). CDR3 region: CASRPPGSWRSYTQYF. CDR3 nucleotide sequence: TGTGCCAGTAGACCCCCGGGATCCTGGAGGTCGTATACGCAGTATTTT.

V and J are TRBV20-1 and TRBJ2-5; D not certain. Trimming took 1 base from V and 2 from J, leaving 11 bases between them. The CDR3 contains 14 residues. Germline CDR1 and CDR2: DFQATT and SNEGSKA (reference sequence). Here the CDR3 DNA reads TGCAGTGCTAGAGTCGCCGTTAATCAAGAGACCCAGTACTTC. This encodes CSARVAVNQETQYF.

Only a few counts were recorded for this clonotype. The rearrangement links TRBV5-1 to TRBJ2-7; 7 nucleotides match TRBD1. This CDR3 is 15 amino acids long. Germline CDR1 reads SGHRS; CDR2 reads YFSETQ. The V and J ends lost 4 bases and 3 bases, in that order; junction bases with no gene match: 10. The CDR3 coding sequence is TGCGCCAGCAGCCTGAAACGGGACAGTCTCTACGAGCAGTACTTC. Translation: CASSLKRDSLYEQYF. The full variable domain, rest sourced from reference TRBV5-1 and TRBJ2-7, is KAGVTQTPRYLIKTRGQQVTLSCSPISGHRSVSWYQQTPGQGLQFLFEYFSETQRNKGNFPGRFSGRQFSNSRSEMNVSTLELGDSALYLCASSLKRDSLYEQYFGPGTRLTVT.

This clonotype was detected many times. The J gene is TRBJ1-1, the V gene TRBV7-2; no firm D call. The CDR3 totals 14 residues. CDR1 is SGHTA and CDR2 is FQGNSA in the germline V gene. V lost 5 bases to trimming and J lost 3 bases, with 13 bases between them. The CDR3 protein is CASSVDSFDTEAFF. Written as DNA, the CDR3 is TGTGCCAGCAGCGTAGACTCCTTCGACACTGAAGCTTTCTTT.

V gene TRBV4-2 combines with J gene TRBJ2-3; D is undetermined. The germline V gene encodes CDR1 LGHNA and CDR2 YNFKEQ. This CDR3 comprises 15 residues. V lost 2 bases to trimming and J lost 2 bases, with 11 bases between them. The CDR3: CASSQTDGYTDTQYF. The CDR3 nucleotides are TGTGCCAGCAGCCAAACGGACGGTTACACAGATACGCAGTATTTT.